The rows below give T cell receptor beta chains drawn from one sample of a study of T cell repertoires in cytomegalovirus infection. TCRdb re-called the reads through MiXCR, storing one row per CDR3 protein. The table lists hundreds of thousands of distinct CDR3 sequences, around 29% of them singletons. No antigen is known for these receptors. The sequencing used cultured CD8+ T cells from PBMCs, collected from culture after CMV antigen stimulation. The receptors were gathered from a human donor in good health (CMV status not recorded). Some clones in this sample may be carry-over from other donors' samples. Both conserved end residues are part of each CDR3. A D gene is named only where the DNA matches it firmly. Only some rows state a clone size, as once, few, many or a class for expanded clones.

cdr3_nt: TGTGCCAGCACCATACACCGGGTCCCCCTTCTCAATGAGCAGTTCTTC; cdr3_aa: CASTIHRVPLLNEQFF; j_call: TRBJ2-1; v_call: TRBV27; clone_size: few; d_call: NA
cdr3_nt: TGTGCCAGCAGCCCACTAGCGGCGAACCAAGAGACCCAGTACTTC; cdr3_aa: CASSPLAANQETQYF; j_call: TRBJ2-5; v_call: TRBV7-6; clone_size: many; d_call: TRBD2
cdr3_nt: TGTGCCAGCAGTGAATTTGGGCAGGGAAACACCGGGGAGCTGTTTTTT; cdr3_aa: CASSEFGQGNTGELFF; j_call: TRBJ2-2; v_call: TRBV6-1; clone_size: few; d_call: NA
cdr3_nt: TGTGCCAGCAGCTTCGGGACTACCTTAAGCTCCTACAATGAGCAGTTCTTC; cdr3_aa: CASSFGTTLSSYNEQFF; j_call: TRBJ2-1; v_call: TRBV7-2; clone_size: many; d_call: TRBD2
cdr3_nt: TGTGCCAGCAGCTTGCGACTGGGGGAGCTGTTTTTT; cdr3_aa: CASSLRLGELFF; j_call: TRBJ2-2; v_call: TRBV7-2; clone_size: NA; d_call: NA
cdr3_nt: TGTGCCAGCAGCTTGGGAACTACGAGCACAGATACGCAGTATTTT; cdr3_aa: CASSLGTTSTDTQYF; j_call: TRBJ2-3; v_call: TRBV12-3/TRBV12-4; clone_size: many; d_call: NA
cdr3_nt: TGTGCCAGTAGTATGGCCGGGGTGTTCTTT; cdr3_aa: CASSMAGVFF; j_call: TRBJ1-1; v_call: TRBV19; clone_size: NA; d_call: NA
cdr3_nt: TGTGCCAGCAGCTTAACCTTCCAGCCAGGGGGCGCCTCTGGAAACACCATATATTTT; cdr3_aa: CASSLTFQPGGASGNTIYF; j_call: TRBJ1-3; v_call: TRBV5-6; clone_size: few; d_call: TRBD1
cdr3_nt: TGTGCCAGTAGCTTGGACGGTCCTGGAAACACCATATATTTT; cdr3_aa: CASSLDGPGNTIYF; j_call: TRBJ1-3; v_call: TRBV19; clone_size: few; d_call: NA
cdr3_nt: TGTGCCAGCAGCCCCCGTGTGGGCGGGGGTTACAATGAGCAGTTCTTC; cdr3_aa: CASSPRVGGGYNEQFF; j_call: TRBJ2-1; v_call: TRBV7-8; clone_size: NA; d_call: TRBD2
cdr3_nt: TGTGCCAGCCGGACGGGGGACGCCGTGAATGAGCAGTTCTTC; cdr3_aa: CASRTGDAVNEQFF; j_call: TRBJ2-1; v_call: TRBV2; clone_size: few; d_call: NA
cdr3_nt: TGTGCCAGCAGCCCCACGACGGGAACAGATACGCAGTATTTT; cdr3_aa: CASSPTTGTDTQYF; j_call: TRBJ2-3; v_call: TRBV7-2; clone_size: many; d_call: NA
cdr3_nt: TGCAGTGCTAGAGGCCTAGCGGGGCACAATGAGCAGTTCTTC; cdr3_aa: CSARGLAGHNEQFF; j_call: TRBJ2-1; v_call: TRBV20-1; clone_size: NA; d_call: TRBD2
cdr3_nt: TGTGCCATCGCAGGGAAGGTCCGGGGCACCGGGGAGCTGTTTTTT; cdr3_aa: CAIAGKVRGTGELFF; j_call: TRBJ2-2; v_call: TRBV7-9; clone_size: NA; d_call: NA
cdr3_nt: TGTGCCAGCAGCTTAGATGGGGGTCGGGAGACCCAGTACTTC; cdr3_aa: CASSLDGGRETQYF; j_call: TRBJ2-5; v_call: TRBV7-6; clone_size: many; d_call: NA
cdr3_nt: TGTGCCAGCAGGCTACAGGGTAACCAGCCCCAGCATTTT; cdr3_aa: CASRLQGNQPQHF; j_call: TRBJ1-5; v_call: TRBV6-2/TRBV6-3; clone_size: few; d_call: NA
cdr3_nt: TGTGCCAGCAGCCAAGACGAGGGGTTCAGCACAGATACGCAGTATTTT; cdr3_aa: CASSQDEGFSTDTQYF; j_call: TRBJ2-3; v_call: TRBV4-2; clone_size: NA; d_call: NA
cdr3_nt: TGTGCCAGCAGCTTACCCTGGACAGGGGGCTCGGAGACCCAGTACTTC; cdr3_aa: CASSLPWTGGSETQYF; j_call: TRBJ2-5; v_call: TRBV7-2; clone_size: many; d_call: TRBD1
cdr3_nt: TGTGCCAGCAGTTACCCATTGGCAGGGGGCGCGGATACCGGGGAGCTGTTTTTT; cdr3_aa: CASSYPLAGGADTGELFF; j_call: TRBJ2-2; v_call: TRBV6-5; clone_size: NA; d_call: TRBD1
cdr3_nt: TGTGCCAGCAGCTTAGGTTCAGGGGGCTGGAATGAGCAGTTCTTC; cdr3_aa: CASSLGSGGWNEQFF; j_call: TRBJ2-1; v_call: TRBV7-9; clone_size: NA; d_call: TRBD1
cdr3_nt: TGTGCCACCGCACTTACCTCGAGCTCCTACGAGCAGTACTTC; cdr3_aa: CATALTSSSYEQYF; j_call: TRBJ2-7; v_call: TRBV6-5; clone_size: many; d_call: NA
cdr3_nt: TGCGCCAGCAGTGAGAGGGCAGGGGATGGCTACACCTTC; cdr3_aa: CASSERAGDGYTF; j_call: TRBJ1-2; v_call: TRBV10-1; clone_size: NA; d_call: NA
cdr3_nt: TGTGCCACCAGCAGATCCAGGGCCGTGAACACTGAAGCTTTCTTT; cdr3_aa: CATSRSRAVNTEAFF; j_call: TRBJ1-1; v_call: TRBV15; clone_size: NA; d_call: NA
cdr3_nt: TGTGCCACCAGTGATTTAGAGGATATCAATCAGCCCCAGCATTTT; cdr3_aa: CATSDLEDINQPQHF; j_call: TRBJ1-5; v_call: TRBV24-1; clone_size: NA; d_call: NA
cdr3_nt: TGTGCCAGCAGCTCGGGACAGGTTTGGTCGAACACCGGGGAGCTGTTTTTT; cdr3_aa: CASSSGQVWSNTGELFF; j_call: TRBJ2-2; v_call: TRBV7-3; clone_size: few; d_call: TRBD1
cdr3_nt: TGCGCCAGCAGTTATACGGGGGCTCATAGCAATCAGCCCCAGCATTTT; cdr3_aa: CASSYTGAHSNQPQHF; j_call: TRBJ1-5; v_call: TRBV23-1; clone_size: few; d_call: NA
cdr3_nt: TGCAGTGCTTCCGGGACAGGGGTCACTGAAGCTTTCTTT; cdr3_aa: CSASGTGVTEAFF; j_call: TRBJ1-1; v_call: TRBV20-1; clone_size: few; d_call: TRBD1
cdr3_nt: TGCGCCAGCAGCCGACAGACAGGGGATTACAATGATCAGTTCTTC; cdr3_aa: CASSRQTGDYNDQFF; j_call: TRBJ2-1; v_call: TRBV4-1; clone_size: once; d_call: TRBD1
cdr3_nt: TGTGCCAGCAGTGCCCAAGGGGCAGGTATGAGAGATACGCAGTATTTT; cdr3_aa: CASSAQGAGMRDTQYF; j_call: TRBJ2-3; v_call: TRBV6-6; clone_size: few; d_call: NA
cdr3_nt: TGTGCCAGCAGCTTAAGGGCAGGGTTACCCCAAGAGACCCAGTACTTC; cdr3_aa: CASSLRAGLPQETQYF; j_call: TRBJ2-5; v_call: TRBV7-2; clone_size: NA; d_call: NA
cdr3_nt: TGTGCCAGCAGCCGGACTAGCGGAGCCTCTGAGCAGTTCTTC; cdr3_aa: CASSRTSGASEQFF; j_call: TRBJ2-1; v_call: TRBV7-6; clone_size: many; d_call: TRBD2
cdr3_nt: TGTGCCAGCAGTGAAGCTCGGGGGGGGGGAGATACGCAGTATTTT; cdr3_aa: CASSEARGGGDTQYF; j_call: TRBJ2-3; v_call: TRBV6-1; clone_size: once; d_call: TRBD2
cdr3_nt: TGTGCCAGCAGCGCAGACTCCTCAGGGGCGAACACTGAAGCTTTCTTT; cdr3_aa: CASSADSSGANTEAFF; j_call: TRBJ1-1; v_call: TRBV7-9; clone_size: NA; d_call: NA
cdr3_nt: TGTGCCAGCAGCTTCAACAATGAGCAGTTCTTC; cdr3_aa: CASSFNNEQFF; j_call: TRBJ2-1; v_call: TRBV12-3/TRBV12-4; clone_size: many; d_call: NA
cdr3_nt: TGCAGCGTTGCTACGGCAAGGATGAACACTGAAGCTTTCTTT; cdr3_aa: CSVATARMNTEAFF; j_call: TRBJ1-1; v_call: TRBV29-1; clone_size: NA; d_call: NA
cdr3_nt: TGTGCCAGCAGCGGCAGGGACACTGAAGCTTTCTTT; cdr3_aa: CASSGRDTEAFF; j_call: TRBJ1-1; v_call: TRBV7-9; clone_size: few; d_call: NA
cdr3_nt: TGTGCCAGCAGTTTAACGACGACTTCCACAGATACGCAGTATTTT; cdr3_aa: CASSLTTTSTDTQYF; j_call: TRBJ2-3; v_call: TRBV12-3/TRBV12-4; clone_size: few; d_call: NA
cdr3_nt: TGCGCCAGCAGCCAAGGGCCCGCGACGCAGTACTTC; cdr3_aa: CASSQGPATQYF; j_call: TRBJ2-4; v_call: TRBV4-1; clone_size: NA; d_call: NA
cdr3_nt: TGTGCTAGTGGGGAAGCGGGGGAGCAGTTCTTC; cdr3_aa: CASGEAGEQFF; j_call: TRBJ2-1; v_call: TRBV12-5; clone_size: NA; d_call: TRBD2
cdr3_nt: TGTGCCAGCAGCTTATTTTTACGGATCTTGTACACTGAAGCTTTCTTT; cdr3_aa: CASSLFLRILYTEAFF; j_call: TRBJ1-1; v_call: TRBV11-3; clone_size: NA; d_call: NA
cdr3_nt: TGTGCCAGCAGCCCGCGAGGGTCAGGGGATGAAAAACTGTTTTTT; cdr3_aa: CASSPRGSGDEKLFF; j_call: TRBJ1-4; v_call: TRBV13; clone_size: NA; d_call: NA
cdr3_nt: TGTGCCAGCCTCGGACAGGGGGGCGACGAGCAGTACTTC; cdr3_aa: CASLGQGGDEQYF; j_call: TRBJ2-7; v_call: TRBV27; clone_size: NA; d_call: TRBD1
cdr3_nt: TGTGCCAGCAGCTTCCAGGGGGGGGACTATGGCTACACCTTC; cdr3_aa: CASSFQGGDYGYTF; j_call: TRBJ1-2; v_call: TRBV7-6; clone_size: few; d_call: TRBD1
cdr3_nt: TGTGCCAGTAGTATCGTTGGAGGAGTGGAGACCCAGTACTTC; cdr3_aa: CASSIVGGVETQYF; j_call: TRBJ2-5; v_call: TRBV19; clone_size: NA; d_call: NA